This T cell receptor (beta chain) was profiled in a study of blood T cell repertoires in COVID-19. Study context: Acute-phase and convalescent COVID-19 samples originated in the United States, Italy and Spain. T cells, B-cell-depleted T cells, or PBMCs supplied cDNA or gDNA.

Per the study methods: Amplification of reference gene primers was used by the study to estimate nucleated cell counts. Profiling relied on immunoSEQ multiplex PCR, and the TCRdb table lists in-frame clones only, not all of them. For V, J and clone size, that table is used; D and trimming come from the DNA. The table lists approximately 110,000 clones, roughly 82% of them singletons. The germline V gene encodes CDR1 LGHDT and CDR2 YNNKEL (reference sequence). The CDR3 runs to 13 residues. The ends were cut back, 8 bases at V and 2 bases at J, with 12 bases in the middle. The chain employs TRBV3-1 (or the pseudogene TRBV3-2) and TRBJ2-5; D is possibly TRBD2 (6 bases). This receptor was obtained from a human donor in a cohort sampled during active COVID-19. The sample consisted of peripheral blood. CDR3 coding DNA: TGTGCCAGCGGGCGGGGACTTCAAGAGACCCAGTACTTC. Translation: CASGRGLQETQYF.